The entry below describes one T cell receptor (beta chain). Per germline, CDR1 SGHDN and CDR2 FVKESK. Trimming stripped 0 bases from V and 3 bases from J, with 17 bases between. The CDR3 runs 17 residues. The data are from a study of control samples from healthy donors and cancer patients. Libraries were prepared by immunoSEQ multiplex PCR; TCRdb keeps only in-frame clonotypes and omits some of them. This sample's table reports some 180,000 clones. This sequence joins TRBV14 and TRBJ1-1, with a possible D match to TRBD1 (5 bases). The sequence was obtained from a woman in her 30s in good health. The specimen was blood. This chain's CDR3 is CASSQEVAAGTHTEAFF. The CDR3 nucleotides read TGTGCCAGCAGCCAAGAGGTTGCGGCAGGGACGCACACTGAAGCTTTCTTT.